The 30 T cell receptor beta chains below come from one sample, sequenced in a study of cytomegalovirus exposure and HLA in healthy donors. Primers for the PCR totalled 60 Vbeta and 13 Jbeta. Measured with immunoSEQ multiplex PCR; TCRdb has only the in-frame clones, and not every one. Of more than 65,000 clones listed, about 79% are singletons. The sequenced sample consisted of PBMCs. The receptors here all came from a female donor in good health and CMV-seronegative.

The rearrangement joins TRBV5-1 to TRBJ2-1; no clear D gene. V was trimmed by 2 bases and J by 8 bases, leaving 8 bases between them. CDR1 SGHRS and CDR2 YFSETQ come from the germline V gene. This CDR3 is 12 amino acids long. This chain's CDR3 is CASSLDWYEQFF. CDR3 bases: TGCGCCAGCAGCTTAGACTGGTATGAGCAGTTCTTC. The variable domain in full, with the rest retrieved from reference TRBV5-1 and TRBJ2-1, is KAGVTQTPRYLIKTRGQQVTLSCSPISGHRSVSWYQQTPGQGLQFLFEYFSETQRNKGNFPGRFSGRQFSNSRSEMNVSTLELGDSALYLCASSLDWYEQFFGPGTRLTVL.

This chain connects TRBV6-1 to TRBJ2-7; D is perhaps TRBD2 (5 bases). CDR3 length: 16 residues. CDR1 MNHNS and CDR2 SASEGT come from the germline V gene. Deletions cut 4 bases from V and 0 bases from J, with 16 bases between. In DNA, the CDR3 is TGTGCCAGCAGTGTCGTCACTAGGGCCGCCTCCTACGAGCAGTACTTC. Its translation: CASSVVTRAASYEQYF.

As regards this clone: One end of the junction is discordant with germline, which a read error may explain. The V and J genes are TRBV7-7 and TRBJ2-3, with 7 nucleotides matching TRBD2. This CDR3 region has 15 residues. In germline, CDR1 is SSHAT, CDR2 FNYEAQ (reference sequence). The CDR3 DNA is TGTGCTAGCAGTTTCGGGAGGCCGGGGGAGGGTACGCAGTATTTT. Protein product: CASSFGRPGEGTQYF. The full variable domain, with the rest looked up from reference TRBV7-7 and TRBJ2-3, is GAGVSQSPRYKVTKRGQDVTLRCDPISSHATLYWYQQALGQGPEFLTYFNYEAQPDKSGLPSDRFSAERPEGSISTLTIQRTEQRDSAMYRCASSFGRPGEGTQYFGPGTRLTVL.

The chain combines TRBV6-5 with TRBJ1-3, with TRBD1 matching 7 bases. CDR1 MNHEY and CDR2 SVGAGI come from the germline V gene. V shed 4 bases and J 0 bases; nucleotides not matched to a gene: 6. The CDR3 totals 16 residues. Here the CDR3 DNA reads TGTGCCAGCAGTTTCACGGGACAGTACTCTGGAAACACCATATATTTT. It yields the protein CASSFTGQYSGNTIYF.

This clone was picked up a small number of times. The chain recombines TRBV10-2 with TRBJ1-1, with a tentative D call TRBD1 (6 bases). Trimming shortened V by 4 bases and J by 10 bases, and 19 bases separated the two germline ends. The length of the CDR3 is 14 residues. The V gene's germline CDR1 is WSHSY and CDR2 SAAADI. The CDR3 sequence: CASSGDTAPEGAFF. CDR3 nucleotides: TGCGCCAGCAGTGGGGACACGGCCCCTGAAGGAGCTTTCTTT.

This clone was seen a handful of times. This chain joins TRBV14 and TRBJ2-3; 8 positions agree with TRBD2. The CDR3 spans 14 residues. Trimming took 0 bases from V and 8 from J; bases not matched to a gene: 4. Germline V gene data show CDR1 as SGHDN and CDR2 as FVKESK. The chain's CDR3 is CASSQESGGGTQYF. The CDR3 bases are TGTGCCAGCAGCCAAGAAAGCGGGGGCGGTACGCAGTATTTT.

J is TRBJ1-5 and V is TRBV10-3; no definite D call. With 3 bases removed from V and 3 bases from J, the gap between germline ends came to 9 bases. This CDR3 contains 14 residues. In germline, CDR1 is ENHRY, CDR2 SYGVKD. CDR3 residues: CAISESRNNQPQHF. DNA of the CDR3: TGTGCCATCAGTGAAAGCAGGAACAATCAGCCCCAGCATTTT.

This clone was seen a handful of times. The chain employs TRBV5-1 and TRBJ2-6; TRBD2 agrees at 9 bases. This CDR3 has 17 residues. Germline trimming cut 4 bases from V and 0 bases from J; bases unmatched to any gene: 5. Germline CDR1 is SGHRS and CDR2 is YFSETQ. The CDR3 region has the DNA TGCGCCAGCAGCCTTAGCGGGAGACCCTCTGGGGCCAACGTCCTGACTTTC. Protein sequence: CASSLSGRPSGANVLTF.

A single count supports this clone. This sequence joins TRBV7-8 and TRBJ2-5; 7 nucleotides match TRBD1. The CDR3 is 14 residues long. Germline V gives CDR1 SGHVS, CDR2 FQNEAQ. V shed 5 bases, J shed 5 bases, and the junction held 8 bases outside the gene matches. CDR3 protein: CASSNQGVRETQYF. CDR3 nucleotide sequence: TGTGCCAGCAGCAACCAGGGGGTACGGGAGACCCAGTACTTC.

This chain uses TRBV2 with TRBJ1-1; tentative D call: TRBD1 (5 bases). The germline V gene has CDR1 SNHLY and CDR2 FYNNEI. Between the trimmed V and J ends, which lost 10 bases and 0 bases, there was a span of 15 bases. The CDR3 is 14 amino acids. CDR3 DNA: TGTGCCACCCGGAGGAGGGACCTGAACACTGAAGCTTTCTTT. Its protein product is CATRRRDLNTEAFF.

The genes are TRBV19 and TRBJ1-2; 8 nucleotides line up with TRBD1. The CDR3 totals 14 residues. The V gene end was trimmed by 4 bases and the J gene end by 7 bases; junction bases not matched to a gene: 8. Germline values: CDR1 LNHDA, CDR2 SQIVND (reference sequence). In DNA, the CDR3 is TGTGCCAGTAGTAGCAAGACAGGGGTGCCTGGCTACACCTTC. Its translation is CASSSKTGVPGYTF.

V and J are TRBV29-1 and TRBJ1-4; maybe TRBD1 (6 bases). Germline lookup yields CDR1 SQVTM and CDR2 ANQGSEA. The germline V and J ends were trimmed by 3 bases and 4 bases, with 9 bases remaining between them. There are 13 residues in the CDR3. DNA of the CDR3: TGCAGCGTTGACAAGGGGGTTAATGAAAAACTGTTTTTT. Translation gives CSVDKGVNEKLFF. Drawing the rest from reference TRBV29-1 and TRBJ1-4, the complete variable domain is SAVISQKPSRDICQRGTSLTIQCQVDSQVTMMFWYRQQPGQSLTLIATANQGSEATYESGFVIDKFPISRPNLTFSTLTVSNMSPEDSSIYLCSVDKGVNEKLFFGSGTQLSVL.

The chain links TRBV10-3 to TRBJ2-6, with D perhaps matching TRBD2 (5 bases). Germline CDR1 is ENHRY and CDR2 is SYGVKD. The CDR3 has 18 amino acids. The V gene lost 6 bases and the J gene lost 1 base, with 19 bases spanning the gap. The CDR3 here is CAISSSRARGSGANVLTF. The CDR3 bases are TGTGCCATCAGCAGCTCGAGGGCCCGCGGGTCTGGGGCCAACGTCCTGACTTTC.

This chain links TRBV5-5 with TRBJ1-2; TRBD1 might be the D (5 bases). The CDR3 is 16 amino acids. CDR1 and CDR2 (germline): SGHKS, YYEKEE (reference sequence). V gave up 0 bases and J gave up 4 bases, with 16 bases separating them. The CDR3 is CASSLVSGGRGYGYTF. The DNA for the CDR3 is TGTGCCAGCAGCTTGGTATCCGGGGGGAGAGGCTATGGCTACACCTTC.

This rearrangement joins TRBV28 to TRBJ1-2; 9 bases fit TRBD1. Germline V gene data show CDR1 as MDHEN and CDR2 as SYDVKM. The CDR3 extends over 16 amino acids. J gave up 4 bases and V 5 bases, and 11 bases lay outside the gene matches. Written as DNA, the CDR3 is TGTGCCAGCAGTCTCCCGGGACAGGGTGTGGGCTATGGCTACACCTTC. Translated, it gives CASSLPGQGVGYGYTF.

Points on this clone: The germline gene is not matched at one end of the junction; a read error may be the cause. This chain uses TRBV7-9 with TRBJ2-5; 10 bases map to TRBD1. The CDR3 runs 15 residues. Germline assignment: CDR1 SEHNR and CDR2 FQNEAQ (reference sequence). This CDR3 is CSSSPGQGTGETQYF. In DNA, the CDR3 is TGTTCCAGCAGCCCGGGACAGGGGACGGGAGAGACCCAGTACTTC.

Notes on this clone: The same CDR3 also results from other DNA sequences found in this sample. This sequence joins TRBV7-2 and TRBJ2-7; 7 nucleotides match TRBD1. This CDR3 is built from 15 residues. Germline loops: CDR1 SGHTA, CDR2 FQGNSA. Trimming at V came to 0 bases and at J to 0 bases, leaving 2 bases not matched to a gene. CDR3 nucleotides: TGTGCCAGCAGCTTAGCGACAGGGTACTCCTACGAGCAGTACTTC. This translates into CASSLATGYSYEQYF.

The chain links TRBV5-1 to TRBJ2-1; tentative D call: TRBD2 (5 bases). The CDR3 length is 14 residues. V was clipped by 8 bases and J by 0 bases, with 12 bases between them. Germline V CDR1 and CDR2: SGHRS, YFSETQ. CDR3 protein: CASLHGNSYNEQFF. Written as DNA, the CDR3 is TGCGCCAGTCTCCACGGGAACTCCTACAATGAGCAGTTCTTC.

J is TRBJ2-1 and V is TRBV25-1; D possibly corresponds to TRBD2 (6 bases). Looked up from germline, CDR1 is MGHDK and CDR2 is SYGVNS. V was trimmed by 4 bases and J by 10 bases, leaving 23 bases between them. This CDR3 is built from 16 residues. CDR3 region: CASSVPHGRMGGEQFF. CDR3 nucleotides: TGTGCCAGCAGTGTCCCCCACGGGAGAATGGGAGGCGAGCAGTTCTTC.

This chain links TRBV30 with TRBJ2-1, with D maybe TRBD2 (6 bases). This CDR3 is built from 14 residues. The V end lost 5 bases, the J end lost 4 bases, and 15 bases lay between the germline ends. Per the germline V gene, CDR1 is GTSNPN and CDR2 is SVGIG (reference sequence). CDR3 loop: CAWAEGEGYNEQFF. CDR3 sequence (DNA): TGTGCCTGGGCGGAGGGTGAGGGGTACAATGAGCAGTTCTTC.

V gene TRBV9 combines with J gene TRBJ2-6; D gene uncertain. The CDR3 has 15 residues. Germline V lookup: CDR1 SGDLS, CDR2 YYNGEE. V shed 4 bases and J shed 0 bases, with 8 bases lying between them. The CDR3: CASSLSNSGANVLTF. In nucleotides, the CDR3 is TGTGCCAGCAGCCTATCAAACTCTGGGGCCAACGTCCTGACTTTC.

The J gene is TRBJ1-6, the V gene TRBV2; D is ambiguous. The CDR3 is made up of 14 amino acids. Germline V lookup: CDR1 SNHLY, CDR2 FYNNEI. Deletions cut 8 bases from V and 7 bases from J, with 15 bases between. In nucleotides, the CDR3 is TGTGCCAGCGGACGGATAGCGGCAAATTCACCCCTCCACTTT. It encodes CASGRIAANSPLHF.

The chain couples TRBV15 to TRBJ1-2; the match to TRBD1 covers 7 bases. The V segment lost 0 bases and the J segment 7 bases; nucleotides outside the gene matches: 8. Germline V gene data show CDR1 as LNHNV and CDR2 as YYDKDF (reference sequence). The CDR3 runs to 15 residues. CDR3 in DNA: TGTGCCACCAGCAGAGAGGGACAGAGGTTTCGTGGCTACACCTTC. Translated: CATSREGQRFRGYTF.

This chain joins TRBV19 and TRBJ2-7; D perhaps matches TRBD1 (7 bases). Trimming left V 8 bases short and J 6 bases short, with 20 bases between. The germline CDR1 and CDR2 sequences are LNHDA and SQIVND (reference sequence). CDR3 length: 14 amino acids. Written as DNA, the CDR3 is TGTGCCAGTTCGGAGGGGGCCGGGAGAAGCGAGCAGTACTTC. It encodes CASSEGAGRSEQYF. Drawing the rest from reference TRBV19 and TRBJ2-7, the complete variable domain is DGGITQSPKYLFRKEGQNVTLSCEQNLNHDAMYWYRQDPGQGLRLIYYSQIVNDFQKGDIAEGYSVSREKKESFPLTVTSAQKNPTAFYLCASSEGAGRSEQYFGPGTRLTVT.

The chain's CDR3 is CASNEVEYEQYF. CDR3 bases: TGTGCCAGCAATGAGGTAGAGTACGAGCAGTACTTC. The chain has TRBV2 and TRBJ2-7; unclear D gene. Per the germline V gene, CDR1 is SNHLY and CDR2 is FYNNEI. V was cut by 7 bases and J by 4 bases, with 11 bases left in between. The CDR3 extends over 12 amino acids.

The CDR3 coding sequence is TGTGCCAGCAGTCCTACCGGGACAGTTAGCACAGATACGCAGTATTTT. It is translated as CASSPTGTVSTDTQYF. V is TRBV27 and J is TRBJ2-3; 7 positions match TRBD1. The CDR3 extends over 16 amino acids. Germline-derived CDR1 and CDR2 are MNHEY and SMNVEV (reference sequence). V shed 5 bases and J 0 bases; nucleotides not matched to a gene: 8.

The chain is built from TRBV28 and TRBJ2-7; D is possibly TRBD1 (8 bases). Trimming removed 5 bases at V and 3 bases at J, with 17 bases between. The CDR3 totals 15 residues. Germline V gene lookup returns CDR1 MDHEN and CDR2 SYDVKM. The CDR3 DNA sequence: TGTGCCAGCAGTCGGGGGGACAGGACGAGCTACGAGCAGTACTTC. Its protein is CASSRGDRTSYEQYF.

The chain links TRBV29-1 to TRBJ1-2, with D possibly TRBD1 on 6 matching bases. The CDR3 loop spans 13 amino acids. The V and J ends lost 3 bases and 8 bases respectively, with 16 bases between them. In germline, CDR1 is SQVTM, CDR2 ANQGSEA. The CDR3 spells CSVDRGGARGYTF. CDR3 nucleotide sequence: TGCAGCGTTGACCGGGGGGGGGCTAGGGGCTACACCTTC.

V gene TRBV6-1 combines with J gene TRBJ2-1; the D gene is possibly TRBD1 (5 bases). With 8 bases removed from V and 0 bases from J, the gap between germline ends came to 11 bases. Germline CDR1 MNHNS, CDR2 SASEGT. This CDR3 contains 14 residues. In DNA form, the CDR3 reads TGTGCCAGCGAAACAGGCAGCTCCTACAATGAGCAGTTCTTC. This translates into CASETGSSYNEQFF.

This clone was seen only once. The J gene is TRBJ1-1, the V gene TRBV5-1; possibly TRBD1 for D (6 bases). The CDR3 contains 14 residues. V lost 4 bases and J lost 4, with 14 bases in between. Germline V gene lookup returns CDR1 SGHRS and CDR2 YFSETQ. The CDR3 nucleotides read TGCGCCAGCAGCGGGGGACAACTCGCCACTGAAGCTTTCTTT. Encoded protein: CASSGGQLATEAFF.